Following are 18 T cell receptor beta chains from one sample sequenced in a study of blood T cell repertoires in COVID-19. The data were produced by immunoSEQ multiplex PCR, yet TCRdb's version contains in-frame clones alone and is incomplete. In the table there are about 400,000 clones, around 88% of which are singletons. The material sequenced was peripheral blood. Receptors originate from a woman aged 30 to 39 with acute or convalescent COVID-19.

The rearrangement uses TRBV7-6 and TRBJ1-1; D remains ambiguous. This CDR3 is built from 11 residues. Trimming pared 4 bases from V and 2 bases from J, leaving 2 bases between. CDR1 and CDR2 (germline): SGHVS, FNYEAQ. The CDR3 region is CASSSNTEAFF. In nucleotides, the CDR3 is TGTGCCAGCAGCTCTAACACTGAAGCTTTCTTT.

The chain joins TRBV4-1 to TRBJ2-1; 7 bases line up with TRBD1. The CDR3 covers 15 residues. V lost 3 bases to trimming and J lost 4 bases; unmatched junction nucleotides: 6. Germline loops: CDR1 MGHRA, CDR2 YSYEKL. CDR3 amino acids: CASSHPGTVYNEQFF. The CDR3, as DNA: TGCGCCAGCAGCCACCCCGGGACAGTGTACAATGAGCAGTTCTTC.

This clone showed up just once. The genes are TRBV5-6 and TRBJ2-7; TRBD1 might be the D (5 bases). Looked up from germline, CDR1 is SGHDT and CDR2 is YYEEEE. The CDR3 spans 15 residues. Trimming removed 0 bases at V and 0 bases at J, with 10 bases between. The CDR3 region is CASSLDWTPSYEQYF. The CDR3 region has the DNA TGTGCCAGCAGCTTGGATTGGACACCCTCCTACGAGCAGTACTTC.

CDR3 DNA: TGTGCCAGTAGTTCTACAGGGTACCGGTTCCCTAATGAAGCTTTCTTT. The encoded protein is CASSSTGYRFPNEAFF. This chain connects TRBV19 to TRBJ1-1, with a possible D match to TRBD1 (6 bases). Germline CDR1 and CDR2: LNHDA and SQIVND (reference sequence). V was pared by 5 bases and J by 7 bases, with 23 bases between. CDR3 length equals 16 residues.

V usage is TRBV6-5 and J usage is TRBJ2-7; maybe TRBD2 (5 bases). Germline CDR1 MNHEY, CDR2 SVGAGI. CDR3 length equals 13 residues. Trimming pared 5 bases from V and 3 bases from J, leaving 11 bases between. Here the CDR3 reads CASSTRRFYEQYF. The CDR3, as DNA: TGTGCCAGCAGTACTCGGAGGTTCTACGAGCAGTACTTC.

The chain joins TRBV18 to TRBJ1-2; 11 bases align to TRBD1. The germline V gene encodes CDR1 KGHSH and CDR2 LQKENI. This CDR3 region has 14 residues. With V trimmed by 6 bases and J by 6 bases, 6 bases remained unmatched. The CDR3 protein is CASSPGQGADGYTF. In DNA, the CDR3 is TGTGCCAGCTCCCCCGGACAGGGGGCGGATGGCTACACCTTC. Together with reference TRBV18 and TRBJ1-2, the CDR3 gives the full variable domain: NAGVMQNPRHLVRRRGQEARLRCSPMKGHSHVYWYRQLPEEGLKFMVYLQKENIIDESGMPKERFSAEFPKEGPSILRIQQVVRGDSAAYFCASSPGQGADGYTFGSGTRLTVV.

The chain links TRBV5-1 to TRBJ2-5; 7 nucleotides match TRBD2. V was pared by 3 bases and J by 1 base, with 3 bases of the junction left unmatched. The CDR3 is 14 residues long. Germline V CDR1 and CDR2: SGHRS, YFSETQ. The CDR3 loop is CASSYGLVQETQYF. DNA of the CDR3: TGCGCCAGCAGCTACGGACTAGTCCAAGAGACCCAGTACTTC.

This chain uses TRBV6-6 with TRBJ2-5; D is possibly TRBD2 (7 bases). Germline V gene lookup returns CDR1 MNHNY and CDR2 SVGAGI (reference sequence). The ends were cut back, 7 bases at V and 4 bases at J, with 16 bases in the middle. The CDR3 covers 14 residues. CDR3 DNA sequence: TGTGCCAGCACCTACGGGGGGCTAGGAGAGACCCAGTACTTC. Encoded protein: CASTYGGLGETQYF.

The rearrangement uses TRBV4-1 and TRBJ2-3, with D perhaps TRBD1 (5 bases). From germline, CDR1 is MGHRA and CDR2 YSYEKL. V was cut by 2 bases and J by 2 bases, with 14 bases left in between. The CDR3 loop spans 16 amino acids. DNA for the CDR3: TGCGCCAGCAGCCAACTGGACATGGGATTCACAGATACGCAGTATTTT. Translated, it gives CASSQLDMGFTDTQYF.

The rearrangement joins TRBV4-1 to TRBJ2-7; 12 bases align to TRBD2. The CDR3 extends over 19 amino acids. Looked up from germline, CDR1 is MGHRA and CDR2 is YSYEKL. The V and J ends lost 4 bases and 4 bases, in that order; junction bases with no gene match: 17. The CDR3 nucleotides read TGCGCCAGCAGCCGCATACCCTCTAGCGGGGGGGCCCGGAGTTACGAGCAGTACTTC. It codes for CASSRIPSSGGARSYEQYF.

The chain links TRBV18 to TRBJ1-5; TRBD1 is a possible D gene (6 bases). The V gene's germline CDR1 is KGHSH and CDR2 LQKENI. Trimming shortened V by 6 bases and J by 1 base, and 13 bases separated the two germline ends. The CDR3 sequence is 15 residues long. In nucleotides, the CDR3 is TGTGCCAGCTCCCACAGGGACGGGAGCAATCAGCCCCAGCATTTT. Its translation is CASSHRDGSNQPQHF.

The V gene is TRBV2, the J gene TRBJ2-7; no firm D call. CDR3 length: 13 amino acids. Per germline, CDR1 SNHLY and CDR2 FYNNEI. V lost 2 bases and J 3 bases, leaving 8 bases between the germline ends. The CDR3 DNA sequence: TGTGCCAGCAGTGAATGGCAGTTCTACGAGCAGTACTTC. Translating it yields CASSEWQFYEQYF.

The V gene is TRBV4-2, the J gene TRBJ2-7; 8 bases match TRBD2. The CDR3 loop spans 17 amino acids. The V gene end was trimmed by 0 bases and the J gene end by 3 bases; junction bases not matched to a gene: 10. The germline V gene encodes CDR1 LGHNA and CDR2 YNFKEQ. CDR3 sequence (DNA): TGTGCCAGCAGCCAAGAAGCGATCGGGACTAGTAACTACGAGCAGTACTTC. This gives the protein CASSQEAIGTSNYEQYF.

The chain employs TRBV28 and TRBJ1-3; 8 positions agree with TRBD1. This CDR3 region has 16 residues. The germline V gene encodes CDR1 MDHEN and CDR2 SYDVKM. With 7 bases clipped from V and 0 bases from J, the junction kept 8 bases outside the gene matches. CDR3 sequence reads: CASILDRGISGNTIYF. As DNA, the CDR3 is TGTGCCAGCATCCTTGACAGGGGCATCTCTGGAAACACCATATATTTT.

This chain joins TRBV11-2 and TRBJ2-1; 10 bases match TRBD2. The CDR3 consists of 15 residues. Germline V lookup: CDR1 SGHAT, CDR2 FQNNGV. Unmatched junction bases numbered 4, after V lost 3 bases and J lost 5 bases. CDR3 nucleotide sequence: TGTGCCAGCAGCTTTACTAGCGGGGCTGACAATGAGCAGTTCTTC. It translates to CASSFTSGADNEQFF.

CDR3 sequence: CASSQDPTIQETQYF. The CDR3 region has the DNA TGCGCCAGCAGCCAAGATCCAACTATACAAGAGACCCAGTACTTC. V usage is TRBV4-1 and J usage is TRBJ2-5; the D is unclear. The CDR3 is 15 residues long. Germline loops: CDR1 MGHRA, CDR2 YSYEKL. Trimming stripped 0 bases from V and 2 bases from J, with 10 bases between.

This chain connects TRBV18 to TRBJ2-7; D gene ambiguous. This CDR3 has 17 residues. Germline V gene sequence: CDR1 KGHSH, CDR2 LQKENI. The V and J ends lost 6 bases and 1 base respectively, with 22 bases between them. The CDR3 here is CASSPVSTYLQSYEQYF. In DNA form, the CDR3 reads TGTGCCAGCTCTCCGGTCTCAACCTACCTGCAATCCTACGAGCAGTACTTC.

CDR3 in DNA: TGTGCCAGCAGCTTAGTTAGGACAGGGTCTTCGGGGGCCAACGTCCTGACTTTC. It encodes CASSLVRTGSSGANVLTF. This chain uses TRBV7-2 with TRBJ2-6; 8 nucleotides line up with TRBD1. CDR1 and CDR2 from the germline V gene are SGHTA and FQGNSA. V shed 1 base, J shed 4 bases, and the junction held 9 bases outside the gene matches. This CDR3 is built from 18 residues. Based on the CDR3 plus reference TRBV7-2 and TRBJ2-6, the full variable domain is GAGVSQSPSNKVTEKGKDVELRCDPISGHTALYWYRQSLGQGLEFLIYFQGNSAPDKSGLPSDRFSAERTGGSVSTLTIQRTQQEDSAVYLCASSLVRTGSSGANVLTFGAGSRLTVL.